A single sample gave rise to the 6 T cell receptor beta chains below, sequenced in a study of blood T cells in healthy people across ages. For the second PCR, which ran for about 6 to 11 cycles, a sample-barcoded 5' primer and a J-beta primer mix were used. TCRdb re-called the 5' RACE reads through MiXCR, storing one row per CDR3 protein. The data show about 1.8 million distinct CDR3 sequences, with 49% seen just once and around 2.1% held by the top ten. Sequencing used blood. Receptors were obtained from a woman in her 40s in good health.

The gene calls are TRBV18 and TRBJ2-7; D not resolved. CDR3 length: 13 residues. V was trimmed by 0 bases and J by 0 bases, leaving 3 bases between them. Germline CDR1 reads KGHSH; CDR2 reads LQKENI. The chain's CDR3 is CASSPPLSYEQYF. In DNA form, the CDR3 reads TGTGCCAGCTCACCACCGCTCTCCTACGAGCAGTACTTC. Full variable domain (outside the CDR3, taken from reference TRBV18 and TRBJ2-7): NAGVMQNPRHLVRRRGQEARLRCSPMKGHSHVYWYRQLPEEGLKFMVYLQKENIIDESGMPKERFSAEFPKEGPSILRIQQVVRGDSAAYFCASSPPLSYEQYFGPGTRLTVT.

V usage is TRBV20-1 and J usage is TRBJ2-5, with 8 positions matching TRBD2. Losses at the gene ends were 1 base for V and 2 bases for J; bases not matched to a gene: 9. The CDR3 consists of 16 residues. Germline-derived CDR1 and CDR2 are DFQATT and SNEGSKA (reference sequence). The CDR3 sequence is CSARGLAGLFQETQYF. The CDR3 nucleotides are TGCAGTGCTAGAGGATTAGCGGGGCTTTTTCAAGAGACCCAGTACTTC.

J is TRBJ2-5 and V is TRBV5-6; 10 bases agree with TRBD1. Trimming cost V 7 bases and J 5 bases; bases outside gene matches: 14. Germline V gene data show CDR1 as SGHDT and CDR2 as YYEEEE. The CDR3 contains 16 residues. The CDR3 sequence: CASFGVQTGGLETQYF. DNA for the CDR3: TGTGCCAGCTTCGGCGTCCAGACAGGGGGCCTTGAGACCCAGTACTTC.

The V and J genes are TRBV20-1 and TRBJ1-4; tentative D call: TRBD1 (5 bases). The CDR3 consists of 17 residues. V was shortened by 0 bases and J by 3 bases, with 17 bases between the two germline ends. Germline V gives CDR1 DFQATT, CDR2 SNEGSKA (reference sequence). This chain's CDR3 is CSARDRSGGSANEKLFF. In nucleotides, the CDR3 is TGCAGTGCTAGAGATAGGTCTGGGGGGTCGGCTAATGAAAAACTGTTTTTT.

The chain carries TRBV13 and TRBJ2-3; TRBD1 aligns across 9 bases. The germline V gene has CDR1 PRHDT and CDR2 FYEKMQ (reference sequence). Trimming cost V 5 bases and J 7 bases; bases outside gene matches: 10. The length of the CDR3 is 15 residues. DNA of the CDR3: TGTGCCAGCAGCGGCGATACAGGGGGCGAAAATACGCAGTATTTT. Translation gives CASSGDTGGENTQYF. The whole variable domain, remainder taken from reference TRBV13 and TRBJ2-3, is AAGVIQSPRHLIKEKRETATLKCYPIPRHDTVYWYQQGPGQDPQFLISFYEKMQSDKGSIPDRFSAQQFSDYHSELNMSSLELGDSALYFCASSGDTGGENTQYFGPGTRLTVL.

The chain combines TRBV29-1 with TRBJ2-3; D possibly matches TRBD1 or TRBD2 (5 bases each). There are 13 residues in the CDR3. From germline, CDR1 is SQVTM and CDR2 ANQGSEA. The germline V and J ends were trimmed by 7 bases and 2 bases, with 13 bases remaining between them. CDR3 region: CSAPGRTTDTQYF. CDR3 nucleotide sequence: TGCAGCGCTCCGGGACGGACCACAGATACGCAGTATTTT.